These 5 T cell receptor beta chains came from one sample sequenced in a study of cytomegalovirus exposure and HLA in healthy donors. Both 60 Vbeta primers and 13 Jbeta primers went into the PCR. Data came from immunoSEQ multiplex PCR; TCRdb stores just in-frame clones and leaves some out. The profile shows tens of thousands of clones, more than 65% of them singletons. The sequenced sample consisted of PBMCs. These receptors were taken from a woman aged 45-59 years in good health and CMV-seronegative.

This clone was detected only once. CDR3 sequence: CAWSPQTSSPLHF. The CDR3, as DNA: TGTGCCTGGAGTCCCCAGACTAGTTCACCCCTCCACTTT. This chain links TRBV30 with TRBJ1-6; D call uncertain. The CDR3 extends over 13 amino acids. The germline V and J ends were trimmed by 2 bases and 9 bases, with 11 bases remaining between them. Germline assignment: CDR1 GTSNPN and CDR2 SVGIG (reference sequence). Looking up the rest from reference TRBV30 and TRBJ1-6 gives the full variable domain: SQTIHQWPATLVQPVGSPLSLECTVEGTSNPNLYWYRQAAGRGLQLLFYSVGIGQISSEVPQNLSASRPQDRQFILSSKKLLLSDSGFYLCAWSPQTSSPLHFGNGTRLTVT.

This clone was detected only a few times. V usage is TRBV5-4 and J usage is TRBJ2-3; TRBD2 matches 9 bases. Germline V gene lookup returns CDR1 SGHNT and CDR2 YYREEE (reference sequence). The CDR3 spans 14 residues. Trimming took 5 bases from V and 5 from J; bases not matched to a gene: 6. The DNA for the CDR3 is TGTGCCAGCAGACAAAGCGGGAGGCGAGATACGCAGTATTTT. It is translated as CASRQSGRRDTQYF.

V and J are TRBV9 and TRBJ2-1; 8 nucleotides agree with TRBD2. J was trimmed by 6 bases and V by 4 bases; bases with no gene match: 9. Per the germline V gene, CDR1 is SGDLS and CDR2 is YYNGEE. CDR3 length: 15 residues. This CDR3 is CASSLAGGGSNEQFF. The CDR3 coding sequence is TGTGCCAGCAGCCTCGCCGGCGGGGGGTCCAATGAGCAGTTCTTC.

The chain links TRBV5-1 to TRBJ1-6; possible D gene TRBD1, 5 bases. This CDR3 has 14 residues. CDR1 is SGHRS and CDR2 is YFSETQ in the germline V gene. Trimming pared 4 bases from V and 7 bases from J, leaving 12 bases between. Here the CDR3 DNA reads TGCGCCAGCAGCCCGGGACGGGAGAATTCACCCCTCCACTTT. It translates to CASSPGRENSPLHF.

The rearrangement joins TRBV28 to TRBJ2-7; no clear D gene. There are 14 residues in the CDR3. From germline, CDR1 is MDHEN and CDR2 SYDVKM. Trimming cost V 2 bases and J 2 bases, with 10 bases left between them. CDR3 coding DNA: TGTGCCAGCAGTTTACAGAGGCCCCCCTACGAGCAGTACTTC. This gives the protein CASSLQRPPYEQYF. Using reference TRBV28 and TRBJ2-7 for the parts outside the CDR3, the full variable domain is DVKVTQSSRYLVKRTGEKVFLECVQDMDHENMFWYRQDPGLGLRLIYFSYDVKMKEKGDIPEGYSVSREKKERFSLILESASTNQTSMYLCASSLQRPPYEQYFGPGTRLTVT.